The 30 T cell receptor beta chains below were found in one sample sequenced in a study of blood T cell repertoires in COVID-19. Sequencing was performed with immunoSEQ multiplex PCR; in TCRdb, only in-frame clones are kept and a portion is missing. The data show some 200,000 clones, 75% to 90% seen once. The sequenced material came from peripheral blood. These receptors all come from a woman aged 40 to 50 with acute or convalescent COVID-19.

This sequence joins TRBV5-1 and TRBJ2-7; 10 bases are a match to TRBD2. The CDR3 spans 19 residues. Germline values: CDR1 SGHRS, CDR2 YFSETQ. V trimming: 0 bases; J trimming: 2 bases; junction bases outside the gene matches: 14. CDR3 DNA: TGCGCCAGCAGCTTGGGGGCCCGGTCTAGCGGGGGCCCAGCCTACGAGCAGTACGTC. Protein sequence: CASSLGARSSGGPAYEQYV.

The chain has TRBV13 and TRBJ2-2; D may be TRBD2 (5 bases). Germline V gives CDR1 PRHDT, CDR2 FYEKMQ (reference sequence). With 3 bases removed from V and 4 bases from J, the gap between germline ends came to 9 bases. There are 14 residues in the CDR3. Written as DNA, the CDR3 is TGTGCCAGCAGCTTGGCGGGTCTCACCGGGGAGCTGTTTTTT. As protein: CASSLAGLTGELFF.

The chain links TRBV2 to TRBJ1-6, with a weak D call TRBD1 (5 bases). Germline loops: CDR1 SNHLY, CDR2 FYNNEI. This CDR3 has 15 residues. Trimming shortened V by 3 bases and J by 6 bases, and 12 bases separated the two germline ends. The CDR3: CASSDREKSNSPLHF. CDR3 DNA: TGTGCCAGCAGTGACAGGGAAAAGAGTAATTCACCCCTCCACTTT.

The CDR3: CASSSQGEGGYTF. The CDR3 bases are TGCGCCAGCAGCTCCCAGGGGGAAGGTGGCTACACCTTC. The V gene is TRBV5-1, the J gene TRBJ1-2, with TRBD1 matching over 7 bases. Trimming removed 3 bases from V and 7 bases from J; junction bases left unmatched: 6. Germline loops: CDR1 SGHRS, CDR2 YFSETQ. The CDR3 runs to 13 residues.

The genes are TRBV11-2 and TRBJ2-2; 8 positions match TRBD1. Germline lookup yields CDR1 SGHAT and CDR2 FQNNGV. This CDR3 contains 18 residues. V gave up 5 bases and J gave up 4 bases; unmatched junction bases: 15. CDR3 in amino acids: CASSPQPQGARATGELFF. CDR3 DNA sequence: TGTGCCAGCAGCCCTCAGCCCCAGGGGGCGCGGGCCACCGGGGAGCTGTTTTTT.

This sequence joins TRBV4-1 and TRBJ2-3; D is undetermined. The CDR3 runs 16 residues. Per the germline V gene, CDR1 is MGHRA and CDR2 is YSYEKL. V lost 0 bases to trimming and J lost 4 bases, with 14 bases between them. The CDR3 DNA is TGCGCCAGCAGCCAAGATTGGCGGATACACGCAGATACGCAGTATTTT. Amino acids: CASSQDWRIHADTQYF.

This clone was observed once. V gene TRBV12-3 or TRBV12-4 combines with J gene TRBJ2-5, with D perhaps TRBD2 (5 bases). V gave up 9 bases and J gave up 5 bases, with 16 bases separating them. This CDR3 has 13 residues. The CDR3 coding sequence is TGTGCCAGTAAGCGGCAGGCTGCGGAGACCCAGTACTTC. Amino acid sequence: CASKRQAAETQYF.

The chain employs TRBV29-1 and TRBJ1-5; 7 bases map to TRBD1. Germline V gives CDR1 SQVTM, CDR2 ANQGSEA. The CDR3 is 13 residues long. V was pared by 6 bases and J by 3 bases, with 5 bases of the junction left unmatched. The CDR3 DNA reads as TGCAGCGTGGGGGACAGCCTCAATCAGCCCCAGCATTTT. It translates to CSVGDSLNQPQHF. The whole variable domain, filled in from reference TRBV29-1 and TRBJ1-5, reads SAVISQKPSRDICQRGTSLTIQCQVDSQVTMMFWYRQQPGQSLTLIATANQGSEATYESGFVIDKFPISRPNLTFSTLTVSNMSPEDSSIYLCSVGDSLNQPQHFGDGTRLSIL.

This clone appeared a single time. This chain uses TRBV7-9 with TRBJ2-3; D ambiguous. CDR1 and CDR2 from the germline V gene are SEHNR and FQNEAQ (reference sequence). There are 15 residues in the CDR3. Deletions cut 5 bases from V and 0 bases from J, with 12 bases between. The CDR3 DNA reads as TGTGCCAGCAGCCCCGTGGCATTTAGCACAGATACGCAGTATTTT. The encoded protein is CASSPVAFSTDTQYF.

The chain links TRBV11-2 to TRBJ1-1, with no clear D. CDR1 is SGHAT, CDR2 FQNNGV, per germline. The ends were cut back, 2 bases at V and 4 bases at J, with 8 bases in the middle. The length of the CDR3 is 13 residues. The CDR3 sequence is CASSLSHLTEAFF. In DNA, the CDR3 is TGTGCCAGCAGCTTAAGCCACCTCACTGAAGCTTTCTTT.

The chain joins TRBV6-5 to TRBJ1-5, with D maybe TRBD1 (5 bases). V was cut by 7 bases and J by 4 bases, with 17 bases left in between. Germline V gives CDR1 MNHEY, CDR2 SVGAGI. The CDR3 has 15 amino acids. This CDR3 reads CASTPDNARNQPQHF. In nucleotides, the CDR3 is TGTGCCAGCACCCCGGACAACGCAAGGAATCAGCCCCAGCATTTT.

The V call is TRBV21-1, the J call TRBJ2-6; no DNA check was done on the table's D call, TRBD1. TRBV21-1 is a pseudogene locus. The CDR3 contains 17 residues. For the CDR3, the DNA is TGTGCCAGCAGCAAAGGCGGCAGGGGGTATGGGGCCAACGTCCTGACTTTC. Translation: CASSKGGRGYGANVLTF.

The gene calls are TRBV29-1 and TRBJ2-3, with 12 bases that match TRBD2. Germline CDR1 reads SQVTM; CDR2 reads ANQGSEA. Germline trimming cut 8 bases from V and 6 bases from J; bases unmatched to any gene: 9. This CDR3 contains 14 residues. The CDR3: CSSSRLAGEDTQYF. DNA of the CDR3: TGCAGCTCAAGCAGACTAGCGGGGGAGGATACGCAGTATTTT.

The V gene is TRBV12-5, the J gene TRBJ1-4; D is unclear. The V end lost 1 base, the J end lost 4 bases, and 10 bases lay between the germline ends. This CDR3 spans 15 amino acids. Germline V gene data show CDR1 as LGHNT and CDR2 as FRNRAP. The CDR3 reads CASGLGLAVNEKLFF. The CDR3 DNA reads as TGTGCTAGTGGTTTGGGACTAGCCGTTAATGAAAAACTGTTTTTT.

The V call is TRBV24-1, the J call TRBJ1-2; D gene ambiguous. With 4 bases removed from V and 0 bases from J, the gap between germline ends came to 8 bases. Germline lookup yields CDR1 KGHDR and CDR2 SFDVKD. CDR3 length: 14 amino acids. CDR3 amino acids: CATSDPTSNYGYTF. Written as DNA, the CDR3 is TGTGCCACCAGTGACCCCACATCTAACTATGGCTACACCTTC.

This rearrangement joins TRBV3-1 (or the pseudogene TRBV3-2) to TRBJ1-2; D uncertain. The CDR3 loop spans 14 amino acids. CDR1 and CDR2 from the germline V gene are LGHDT and YNNKEL (reference sequence). The germline V and J ends were trimmed by 2 bases and 8 bases, with 15 bases remaining between them. CDR3 bases: TGTGCCAGCAGCCAACAACAGATGGCATCCGGCTACACCTTC. As protein: CASSQQQMASGYTF.

The chain links TRBV19 to TRBJ2-1; 8 bases line up with TRBD2. With 4 bases clipped from V and 8 bases from J, the junction kept 10 bases outside the gene matches. The germline V gene has CDR1 LNHDA and CDR2 SQIVND (reference sequence). CDR3 size: 15 residues. Here the CDR3 DNA reads TGTGCCAGTAGTAAGGGAACCGGGACTAGATATGAGCAGTTCTTC. It is translated as CASSKGTGTRYEQFF.

This rearrangement joins TRBV27 to TRBJ1-2; 8 bases are a match to TRBD1. The ends lost 2 bases at V and 8 bases at J; junction bases unmatched: 7. Germline V gene data show CDR1 as MNHEY and CDR2 as SMNVEV (reference sequence). The CDR3 loop spans 14 amino acids. The CDR3 sequence is CASSLGQGALGYTF. For the CDR3, the DNA is TGTGCCAGCAGTTTAGGGCAGGGGGCGCTCGGCTACACCTTC.

This sequence joins TRBV27 and TRBJ1-5, with D perhaps matching TRBD1 (5 bases). The CDR3 consists of 16 residues. The V and J ends lost 6 bases and 2 bases respectively, with 17 bases between them. The germline V gene encodes CDR1 MNHEY and CDR2 SMNVEV (reference sequence). The CDR3, as DNA: TGTGCCAGCAGATCACTGGGCTTGGGGCGCAATCAGCCCCAGCATTTT. Its protein is CASRSLGLGRNQPQHF.

This chain joins TRBV5-1 and TRBJ2-1; a weak D match, TRBD1 (5 bases). Trimming left V 4 bases short and J 2 bases short, with 10 bases between. The CDR3 contains 14 residues. Germline loops: CDR1 SGHRS, CDR2 YFSETQ. CDR3 sequence (DNA): TGCGCCAGCAGCGGGGCAGGGCCCTACAATGAGCAGTTCTTC. Protein product: CASSGAGPYNEQFF.

The chain employs TRBV19 and TRBJ2-3; 7 bases line up with TRBD2. The CDR3 runs to 15 residues. Looked up from germline, CDR1 is LNHDA and CDR2 is SQIVND (reference sequence). J lost 5 bases, V lost 5 bases, and 10 bases had no gene match. The CDR3: CASSYRAGTRDTQYF. The CDR3 coding sequence is TGTGCCAGTAGTTATAGAGCGGGGACGCGAGATACGCAGTATTTT. Using reference TRBV19 and TRBJ2-3 for the parts outside the CDR3, the full variable domain is DGGITQSPKYLFRKEGQNVTLSCEQNLNHDAMYWYRQDPGQGLRLIYYSQIVNDFQKGDIAEGYSVSREKKESFPLTVTSAQKNPTAFYLCASSYRAGTRDTQYFGPGTRLTVL.

The chain's CDR3 is CASSDGQVNYGYTF. CDR3 DNA sequence: TGTGCCAGCAGTGACGGACAGGTTAACTATGGCTACACCTTC. V is TRBV6-1 and J is TRBJ1-2, with TRBD1 matching 7 bases. CDR1 is MNHNS and CDR2 is SASEGT in the germline V gene. The CDR3 runs 14 residues. Trimming at V came to 3 bases and at J to 1 base, leaving 2 bases not matched to a gene.

The rearrangement links TRBV24-1 to TRBJ2-1; D is perhaps TRBD2 (6 bases). The germline CDR1 and CDR2 sequences are KGHDR and SFDVKD. The V and J ends lost 9 bases and 4 bases respectively, with 18 bases between them. This CDR3 is 15 amino acids long. In nucleotides, the CDR3 is TGTGCCACCTCCCCCCGGGCGGGGTCGTACAATGAGCAGTTCTTC. Amino acids: CATSPRAGSYNEQFF.

The chain couples TRBV30 to TRBJ1-5; possible D gene TRBD1, 5 bases. V lost 4 bases, J lost 3 bases, and 16 bases lay in between. CDR3 size: 15 residues. Germline lookup yields CDR1 GTSNPN and CDR2 SVGIG (reference sequence). CDR3 residues: CAWTLGGTLNQPQHF. The CDR3 nucleotides read TGTGCCTGGACCCTCGGGGGGACCCTCAATCAGCCCCAGCATTTT. Variable domain in full (rest from reference TRBV30 and TRBJ1-5): SQTIHQWPATLVQPVGSPLSLECTVEGTSNPNLYWYRQAAGRGLQLLFYSVGIGQISSEVPQNLSASRPQDRQFILSSKKLLLSDSGFYLCAWTLGGTLNQPQHFGDGTRLSIL.

This chain uses TRBV24-1 with TRBJ1-2; 7 bases align to TRBD1. Germline V gives CDR1 KGHDR, CDR2 SFDVKD. The CDR3 is 13 residues long. J was trimmed by 7 bases and V by 9 bases; bases with no gene match: 10. The CDR3 region is CATFHRGESGYTF. DNA of the CDR3: TGTGCCACCTTCCACAGGGGTGAGAGTGGCTACACCTTC.

The rearrangement uses TRBV24-1 and TRBJ2-2, with D perhaps TRBD2 (5 bases). The germline V gene has CDR1 KGHDR and CDR2 SFDVKD. This CDR3 is 16 amino acids long. The V gene lost 6 bases and the J gene lost 7 bases, with 20 bases spanning the gap. Here the CDR3 reads CATSPWGEPASGELFF. Here the CDR3 DNA reads TGTGCCACCAGTCCCTGGGGAGAACCCGCCAGCGGGGAGCTGTTTTTT.

The V gene is TRBV27, the J gene TRBJ1-3, with D possibly matching TRBD1 (5 bases). The CDR3 sequence is 14 residues long. Trimming pared 2 bases from V and 14 bases from J, leaving 19 bases between. Germline V gene lookup returns CDR1 MNHEY and CDR2 SMNVEV (reference sequence). The CDR3 sequence is CASSLKGGALGVYF. In DNA, the CDR3 is TGTGCCAGCAGTTTAAAGGGAGGGGCCCTTGGCGTATATTTT.

To note about this clone: Other DNA sequences of this sample code for an identical CDR3. The chain recombines TRBV24-1 with TRBJ2-1, with TRBD2 matching 9 bases. V was pared by 4 bases and J by 6 bases, with 6 bases of the junction left unmatched. Germline CDR1 and CDR2: KGHDR and SFDVKD. The CDR3 contains 15 residues. Here the CDR3 reads CATSDSGLAGNEQFF. DNA of the CDR3: TGTGCCACCAGTGACTCGGGACTAGCCGGCAATGAGCAGTTCTTC.

The chain joins TRBV10-2 to TRBJ2-5, with 11 bases that match TRBD2. Germline V gives CDR1 WSHSY, CDR2 SAAADI. CDR3 size: 15 residues. Unmatched junction bases numbered 7, after V lost 6 bases and J lost 4 bases. The DNA for the CDR3 is TGCGCCAGCAGCCATTTAGCGGGGGGGGGAGAGACCCAGTACTTC. Residues: CASSHLAGGGETQYF.

This clone was counted between two and nine times. The chain combines TRBV29-1 with TRBJ1-1, with TRBD1 matching over 11 bases. V lost 5 bases to trimming and J lost 5 bases; unmatched junction nucleotides: 4. This CDR3 has 13 residues. Germline-derived CDR1 and CDR2 are SQVTM and ANQGSEA. The CDR3 loop is CSVIGTGGTEAFF. The CDR3, as DNA: TGCAGCGTTATTGGGACAGGGGGAACTGAAGCTTTCTTT.